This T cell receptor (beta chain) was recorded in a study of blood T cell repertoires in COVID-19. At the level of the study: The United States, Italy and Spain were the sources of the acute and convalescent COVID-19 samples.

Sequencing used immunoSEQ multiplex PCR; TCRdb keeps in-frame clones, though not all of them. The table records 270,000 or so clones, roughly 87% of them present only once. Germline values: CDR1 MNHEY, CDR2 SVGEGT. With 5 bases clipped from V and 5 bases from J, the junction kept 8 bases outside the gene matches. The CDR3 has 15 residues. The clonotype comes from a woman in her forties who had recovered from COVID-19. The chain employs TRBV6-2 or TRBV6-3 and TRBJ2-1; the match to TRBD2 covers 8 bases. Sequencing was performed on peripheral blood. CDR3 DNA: TGTGCCAGCAGTCCCCCGGGGACTAGGGACAATGAGCAGTTCTTC. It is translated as CASSPPGTRDNEQFF.